This paragraph reports one T cell receptor (beta chain). Its antigen remains unknown. This sample is part of a study of T cell responses to AZD1222 COVID-19 vaccine. Study observations and caveats: Among spike-specific TCRs, nearly half reportedly target unmutated variant regions. Donors were largely white British and mainly female; clonal diversity was possibly underestimated. Baseline serostatus was positive in only a handful of AZD1222 recipients.

Sequenced by immunoSEQ multiplex PCR; TCRdb stores in-frame clones only, minus some. The sample includes under 150,000 clones, about nine tenths seen only once; the top ten take roughly 7.8%. The CDR3 sequence is 14 residues long. CDR1 and CDR2 (germline): KGHSH, LQKENI. Trimming took off 3 bases at V and 0 bases at J, with 9 bases between the two ends. The receptor comes from an adult in good health. Sequencing was performed on peripheral blood, taken on day 0 of AZD1222 vaccination. The chain has TRBV18 and TRBJ2-7, with unresolved D. For the CDR3, the DNA is TGTGCCAGCTCACCGGGTCAAACCTCCTACGAGCAGTACTTC. Amino acids: CASSPGQTSYEQYF. Based on the CDR3 plus reference TRBV18 and TRBJ2-7, the full variable domain is NAGVMQNPRHLVRRRGQEARLRCSPMKGHSHVYWYRQLPEEGLKFMVYLQKENIIDESGMPKERFSAEFPKEGPSILRIQQVVRGDSAAYFCASSPGQTSYEQYFGPGTRLTVT.